Following are 13 T cell receptor beta chains from one sample sequenced in a study of blood T cells in healthy people across ages. For the second PCR, which ran for 7 to 11 cycles, a sample-barcoded 5' primer and a J-beta primer mix were used. Using its own MiXCR run on the 5' RACE reads, TCRdb lists one record per CDR3 protein. The table shows 800,000 or so distinct CDR3 sequences, with roughly 60% occurring only once. Sample: blood. These receptors were taken from a young man in good health.

The CDR3 region is CASSYSSTGGGYTF. CDR3 bases: TGTGCCAGCAGTTACTCGAGTACAGGGGGCGGCTACACCTTC. The V call is TRBV6-2 or TRBV6-3, the J call TRBJ1-2; 9 positions agree with TRBD1. The V segment lost 0 bases and the J segment 8 bases; nucleotides outside the gene matches: 4. CDR1 MNHEY and CDR2 SVGEGT come from the germline V gene. The CDR3 spans 14 residues.

The chain joins TRBV5-1 to TRBJ2-1; a weak D match, TRBD2 (5 bases). Trimming pared 5 bases from V and 9 bases from J, leaving 12 bases between. Per germline, CDR1 SGHRS and CDR2 YFSETQ. The CDR3 has 12 amino acids. Written as DNA, the CDR3 is TGCGCCAGCAGACTTTCGGGATCTGAGCAGTTCTTC. Protein sequence: CASRLSGSEQFF.

The genes are TRBV29-1 and TRBJ1-1; 7 positions match TRBD1. Losses at the gene ends were 2 bases for V and 1 base for J; bases not matched to a gene: 4. The germline CDR1 and CDR2 sequences are SQVTM and ANQGSEA. There are 14 residues in the CDR3. CDR3 in amino acids: CSVEFPGGNTEAFF. The CDR3 nucleotides are TGCAGCGTTGAATTCCCAGGGGGGAACACTGAAGCTTTCTTT.

The count of this clonotype is one. The chain is built from TRBV7-9 and TRBJ1-2, with D possibly TRBD1 on 5 matching bases. The germline gives CDR1 SEHNR, CDR2 FQNEAQ (reference sequence). Deletions cut 1 base from V and 4 bases from J, with 13 bases between. There are 15 residues in the CDR3. The CDR3 sequence: CASSLGAGQSYGYTF. The CDR3 DNA is TGTGCCAGCAGCTTAGGAGCAGGGCAGAGCTATGGCTACACCTTC.

CDR3 amino acids: CATSGDNYEQYF. The CDR3 bases are TGTGCCACCAGTGGAGACAACTACGAGCAGTACTTC. The gene calls are TRBV24-1 and TRBJ2-7; D is uncertain. Trimming shortened V by 5 bases and J by 3 bases, and 7 bases separated the two germline ends. The germline gives CDR1 KGHDR, CDR2 SFDVKD. This CDR3 region has 12 residues.

The chain employs TRBV5-8 and TRBJ2-3; no clear D gene. The CDR3 has 14 residues. The V and J ends lost 1 base and 2 bases respectively, with 8 bases between them. Germline V gene data show CDR1 as SGHTS and CDR2 as YDEGEE. The CDR3 DNA reads TGTGCCAGCAGCTTGAAGGGAACCACAGATACGCAGTATTTT. Translation gives CASSLKGTTDTQYF.

This clonotype appeared a few times. The genes are TRBV7-9 and TRBJ2-4; a weak D match, TRBD1 (5 bases). The tail of the sequence fits TRBJ2-7 better, so the J call may be wrong. Germline CDR1 and CDR2: SEHNR and FQNEAQ (reference sequence). This CDR3 spans 15 amino acids. In nucleotides, the CDR3 is TGTGCCAGCAGCTTAGCGGGGCCCAGTCGGAGCGAGCAGTACTTC. Its protein is CASSLAGPSRSEQYF.

To note about this clonotype: A read error may be the cause here, since a much bigger clone is one base away. This chain joins TRBV7-2 and TRBJ2-5; D remains ambiguous. CDR1 is SGHTA and CDR2 is FQGNSA in the germline V gene. The CDR3 is 13 residues long. CDR3 sequence: CAGSFADQETQYF. In DNA, the CDR3 is TGTGCCGGCAGCTTCGCAGATCAAGAGACCCAGTACTTC.

V is TRBV3-1 and J is TRBJ1-2, with 12 bases that match TRBD1. This CDR3 comprises 17 residues. Germline V gene data show CDR1 as LGHDT and CDR2 as YNNKEL (reference sequence). J lost 4 bases, V lost 4 bases, and 10 bases had no gene match. The CDR3 DNA reads as TGTGCCAGCAGCCCCCGGGACAGGGGGCTTTTTGGCTATGGCTACACCTTC. Amino acid sequence: CASSPRDRGLFGYGYTF.

This clonotype was observed a single time. V usage is TRBV5-1 and J usage is TRBJ2-3; 14 nucleotides match TRBD2. Germline CDR1 and CDR2: SGHRS and YFSETQ. The ends lost 4 bases at V and 5 bases at J; junction bases unmatched: 9. CDR3 length: 17 residues. CDR3 sequence reads: CASSPPGTSGGIDTQYF. The CDR3 DNA reads as TGCGCCAGCAGCCCTCCCGGGACTAGCGGGGGAATAGATACGCAGTATTTT.

The chain has TRBV6-2 or TRBV6-3 and TRBJ2-3; TRBD2 aligns across 7 bases. The ends lost 6 bases at V and 6 bases at J; junction bases unmatched: 9. Germline CDR1 and CDR2: MNHEY and SVGEGT. The CDR3 covers 14 residues. CDR3 region: CASSHPGLYDTQYF. The CDR3 nucleotides are TGTGCCAGCAGCCATCCGGGACTATACGATACGCAGTATTTT.

V usage is TRBV5-1 and J usage is TRBJ2-3; D call uncertain. The CDR3 covers 14 residues. CDR1 and CDR2 (germline): SGHRS, YFSETQ. The ends were cut back, 7 bases at V and 4 bases at J, with 16 bases in the middle. The CDR3 is CASSDPTKADTQYF. Written as DNA, the CDR3 is TGCGCCAGCTCCGACCCCACCAAAGCAGATACGCAGTATTTT.

This clonotype was seen a handful of times. This chain connects TRBV6-2 or TRBV6-3 to TRBJ2-1; D is uncertain. The germline V and J ends were trimmed by 5 bases and 4 bases, with 6 bases remaining between them. The CDR3 is made up of 12 amino acids. CDR1 is MNHEY and CDR2 is SVGEGT in the germline V gene. The CDR3 DNA reads as TGTGCCAGCAGTGTACCTTACAATGAGCAGTTCTTC. Amino acid sequence: CASSVPYNEQFF.